This T cell receptor beta chain was recovered during a study of blood T cells in healthy people across ages (dated by TCRdb to the mid-2010s). As for the study more broadly: In model experiments, template switching captured roughly one uniquely barcoded TCR beta cDNA molecule for every two T cells. To track age-related changes in TCR beta repertoire diversity, the study relied on deep sequencing normalized with unique cDNA molecular identifiers. To avoid experimental bias, donors of different ages were spread randomly across the sequencing lanes. Two additional independent replicas of 1 million unique cDNA reads from the same blood draw were analyzed for two donors (one aged 18 to 30 and one aged 80 or older). Donors were grouped into four age groups: young (average approximately 15 years), middle-aged (approximately 41), aged (about 60) and long-lived (about 90). Points the paper makes about the study in general: Estimates of total diversity from one million sequenced T cells were regarded as lower bounds and underestimates. The percentage of naive T cells measured by flow cytometry correlated strongly with observed TCR beta diversity. Because profiling used bulk unsorted PBMCs, naive and antigen-experienced compartments could not be compared conclusively. As age increased, observed TCR beta diversity per million T cells dropped in a roughly linear way, and a significant reduction was already evident by age 40. Because the CMV infection status of the donors was unknown, age-related changes in expanded clonotypes may potentially have been confounded. Compared with the aged group, the long-lived group had more naive CD4+ T cells, fewer expanded clones and increased TCR diversity, suggesting age selection.

The donors were some 39 Caucasian individuals from Russia, aged roughly 6 to 100 years, who were systemically healthy. Each donor gave ten milliliters of peripheral blood, drawn into EDTA-treated Vacutainer tubes. Ficoll-Paque density-gradient centrifugation was used to isolate PBMCs, with at least 7 million obtained per sample. Total RNA, at least 5 micrograms per sample, was extracted from PBMCs with Trizol reagent. Naive CD45RAhigh/CD27high T cell percentages were measured by flow cytometry on a PBMC aliquot from every donor. There are 12 amino acids in the CDR3, from cysteine to phenylalanine inclusive. Just the 36-base CDR3 DNA is kept, in frame starting at base 1. CDR1 and CDR2 are read off the germline V gene as KGHDR and SFDVKD. V loses 8 bases at its end and J loses 9 bases; junction bases beyond the gene matches: 5. This clonotype was counted a single time. Its recognized antigen is unknown. It has no much larger one-base neighbor in the sample; base qualities were not kept.

Receptor libraries were prepared by 5' RACE. For sequencing, an Illumina HiSeq 2500 was employed. The second PCR ran for roughly 6 to 11 cycles and used a J-beta primer mix along with a sample-barcoded 5' primer. Each TCR beta cDNA molecule received a unique molecular identifier from a template-switch 5' adaptor carrying 12 random nucleotides. Each sample yielded at least 3 million CDR3-containing paired-end reads. First-strand cDNA was synthesized from all RNA with the Mint cDNA synthesis kit, primed by a TRBC-specific oligonucleotide. Following uracil-DNA glycosylase treatment, all cDNA underwent a first 18-cycle PCR with the universal primers M1SS and BC2_uni_R. The authors processed their data as follows. For normalization, 1 million high-quality reads, each with a distinct molecular identifier, were randomly selected from each sample. Instead of being binned into consensus sequences, reads with shared molecular identifiers were discarded. MiTCR, set to a Q25 quality threshold and the strictest error-elimination algorithm, was used for CDR3 identification, clonotype clustering and error correction. A nonparametric unseen species model with Euler transformation was used to estimate a lower bound on total TCR beta diversity. TCRdb redid the processing of the public reads, applying fastp at Q25 and MiXCR, and retained in-frame beta chains. Identical CDR3 proteins give one entry, which carries the most common genes and DNA. TCRdb, not the authors, supplied the V and J calls. A total of nearly 800,000 distinct CDR3 sequences appear in this sample, roughly 56% of them only once. The top ten clones comprise 20% to 30% of the sample.

This chain joins TRBV24-1 to TRBJ2-1; TRBD1 aligns with 8 central bases. The sequenced sample consisted of blood. This TCR was sampled from a man between 35 and 55 years old in good health. The CDR3 protein is CATTQGAGEQFF. The bases read TGTGCCACCACCCAGGGGGCGGGTGAGCAGTTCTTC.